The present T cell receptor beta chain was sequenced within a study of blood T cells in healthy people across ages. Primed by a sample-barcoded 5' primer and a J-beta primer mix, a second PCR proceeded for about 6 to 11 cycles. TCRdb called the 5' RACE reads again in MiXCR, with one record for every CDR3 protein. Of roughly 730,000 distinct CDR3 sequences listed, about 61% are singletons. The ends were cut back, 3 bases at V and 2 bases at J, with 17 bases in the middle. Germline CDR1 is MNHEY and CDR2 is SMNVEV (reference sequence). CDR3 length equals 16 residues. This clonotype has a handful of counts.

Sequencing was performed on blood. This chain connects TRBV27 to TRBJ2-7; D may be TRBD2 (5 bases). The receptor's source is a middle-aged man in good health. The CDR3 loop reads CASSLGRTRTAYEQYF. The CDR3 nucleotides read TGTGCCAGCAGTTTGGGCAGAACTAGGACGGCCTACGAGCAGTACTTC.